This entry features one TCR beta chain sequence. The antigen is undetermined. Germline V CDR1 and CDR2: LNHDA, SQIVND (reference sequence). Trimming left V 3 bases short and J 0 bases short, with 9 bases between. This CDR3 region has 15 residues. Negatively enriched CD4+ T cells were divided by CD45RA into naive and memory. The data stem from a study of shared clonotypes between healthy human individuals. Study-wide findings and caveats: All-four-donor shared clonotypes had higher generation probabilities than non-shared clonotypes did. Despite large depth, sorted-subset datasets appeared incompletely sequenced.

Assay: immunoSEQ multiplex PCR; the TCRdb copy retains only in-frame clones and omits some. The profile covers 2 million to 3 million clones, with under 95% appearing a single time and approximately 0.35% taken by the ten largest. The rearrangement links TRBV19 to TRBJ2-4, with D perhaps assigned TRBD1 or TRBD2 (5 bases each). Sequencing used naive CD4+ T cells from PBMCs. Subset of the sample: CD45RA+ positively selected. The receptor comes from a man aged 18 to 30 in good health. Some clones in this sample may be carry-over from other donors' samples. CDR3 sequence (DNA): TGTGCCAGTAGTATGGGGACGGTAGCCAAAAACATTCAGTACTTC. Translating it yields CASSMGTVAKNIQYF.